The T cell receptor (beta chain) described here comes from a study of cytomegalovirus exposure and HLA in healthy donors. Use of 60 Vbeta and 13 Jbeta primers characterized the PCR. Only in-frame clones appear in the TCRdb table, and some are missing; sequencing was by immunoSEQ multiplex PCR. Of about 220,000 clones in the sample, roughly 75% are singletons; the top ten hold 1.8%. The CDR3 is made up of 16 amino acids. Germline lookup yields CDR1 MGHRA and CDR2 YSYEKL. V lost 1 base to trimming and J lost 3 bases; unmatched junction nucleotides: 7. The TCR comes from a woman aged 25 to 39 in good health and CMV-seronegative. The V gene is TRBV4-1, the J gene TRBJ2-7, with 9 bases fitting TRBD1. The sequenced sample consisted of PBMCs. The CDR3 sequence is CASSQGGGQGNYEQYF. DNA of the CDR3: TGCGCCAGCAGCCAAGGGGGTGGACAGGGGAACTACGAGCAGTACTTC.